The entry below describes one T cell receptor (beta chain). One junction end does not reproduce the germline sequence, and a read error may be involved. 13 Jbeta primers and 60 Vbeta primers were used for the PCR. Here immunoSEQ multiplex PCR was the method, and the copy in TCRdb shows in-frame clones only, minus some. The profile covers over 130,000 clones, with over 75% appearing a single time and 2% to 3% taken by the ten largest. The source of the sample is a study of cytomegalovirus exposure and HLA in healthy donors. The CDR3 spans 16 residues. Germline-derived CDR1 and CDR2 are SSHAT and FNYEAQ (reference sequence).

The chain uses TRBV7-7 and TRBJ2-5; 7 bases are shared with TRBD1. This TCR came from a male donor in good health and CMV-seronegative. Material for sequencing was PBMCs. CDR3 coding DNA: TGTGCTAGCAGCTTAGCGAGGGGGCTGGGACAAGAGACCCAGTACTTC. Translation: CASSLARGLGQETQYF.